The source of this T cell receptor beta chain is a study of siplizumab effects on memory and regulatory T cells. Germline V gene sequence: CDR1 KGHSH, CDR2 LQKENI. The CDR3 contains 16 residues. V lost 0 bases, J lost 0 bases, and 9 bases lay in between. Study-wide findings and caveats: Apparently more diverse than memory cells, naive T cells also seemed major alloresponse contributors. Researchers could not give a naive or memory phenotype to roughly 80-97% of proliferating CD4+ or CD8+ clones.

A word on this clone: What it binds is unknown.

Each sample contributed roughly 9.3 x 10^4 TCR templates to the assay. Profiling relied on immunoSEQ multiplex PCR, and the TCRdb table lists in-frame clones only, not all of them. The data show fewer than 60,000 clones, roughly 92% seen once. The V gene is TRBV18, the J gene TRBJ1-3; D gene ambiguous. The specimen sequenced was CD8+ T cells sorted from blood. The sequence derives from a human donor in good health. The CDR3 DNA sequence: TGTGCCAGCTCACCACCCAGTAGGAACTCTGGAAACACCATATATTTT. This codes for CASSPPSRNSGNTIYF.